Listed here are 23 T cell receptor beta chains from one sample, sequenced in a study of blood T cell repertoires in COVID-19. Sequenced by immunoSEQ multiplex PCR; TCRdb stores in-frame clones only, minus some. Among fewer than 350,000 clones listed, less than 85% were seen once. Sequencing was done on a sample of PBMCs or T cells enriched from blood (not recorded which). Every receptor here comes from a woman in her forties or fifties who had recovered from COVID-19.

This chain joins TRBV11-2 and TRBJ2-3; a weak D match, TRBD2 (5 bases). The V gene lost 1 base and the J gene lost 3 bases, with 17 bases spanning the gap. In germline, CDR1 is SGHAT, CDR2 FQNNGV. The length of the CDR3 is 17 residues. CDR3 amino acids: CASSLVGGSSRTDTQYF. For the CDR3, the DNA is TGTGCCAGCAGCTTAGTGGGCGGGTCCTCCCGGACAGATACGCAGTATTTT.

This clone showed up just once. The chain uses TRBV7-9 and TRBJ2-5; 10 bases line up with TRBD2. The trim removed 4 bases at V and 4 bases at J, leaving 3 bases unmatched. Per the germline V gene, CDR1 is SEHNR and CDR2 is FQNEAQ (reference sequence). This CDR3 contains 14 residues. The CDR3 region is CASSSGLATETQYF. CDR3 coding DNA: TGTGCCAGCAGCTCGGGACTAGCGACAGAGACCCAGTACTTC.

The CDR3: CASIDGVEAFF. In DNA form, the CDR3 reads TGTGCCAGCATTGACGGGGTTGAAGCTTTCTTT. The chain recombines TRBV12-3 or TRBV12-4 with TRBJ1-1, with unresolved D. This CDR3 has 11 residues. With 7 bases removed from V and 7 bases from J, the gap between germline ends came to 10 bases.

This clone has only a few counts. The gene calls are TRBV4-1 and TRBJ1-2, with D hard to call. Trimming took off 1 base at V and 4 bases at J, with 4 bases between the two ends. The germline CDR1 and CDR2 sequences are MGHRA and YSYEKL. This CDR3 region has 12 residues. In DNA form, the CDR3 reads TGCGCCAGCAGCCAAGGGGCCTATGGCTACACCTTC. Translated, it gives CASSQGAYGYTF.

This clone has just a few counts. The chain is built from TRBV7-7 and TRBJ2-2, with a tentative D call TRBD1 (6 bases). Germline CDR1 reads SSHAT; CDR2 reads FNYEAQ (reference sequence). This CDR3 comprises 15 residues. Between the trimmed V and J ends, which lost 5 bases and 3 bases, there was a span of 13 bases. The CDR3 nucleotides are TGTGCCAGCAGCCCAAACCCAGGGGACACCGGGGAGCTGTTTTTT. It yields the protein CASSPNPGDTGELFF.

This clone was detected only once. The V and J genes are TRBV9 and TRBJ2-1; TRBD2 aligns across 12 bases. V lost 5 bases, J lost 4 bases, and 7 bases stayed unmatched. CDR3 length equals 16 residues. CDR1 and CDR2 (germline): SGDLS, YYNGEE. CDR3 residues: CASSLLGTSGYNEQFF. The CDR3 DNA sequence: TGTGCCAGCAGTCTTTTAGGGACTAGCGGGTACAATGAGCAGTTCTTC.

The CDR3 loop is CASSPSFVSGNTIYF. CDR3 nucleotides: TGTGCCAGCTCACCGTCGTTCGTCTCTGGAAACACCATATATTTT. The chain carries TRBV18 and TRBJ1-3; D remains ambiguous. Trimming left V 3 bases short and J 0 bases short, with 9 bases between. CDR3 length: 15 amino acids. CDR1 is KGHSH and CDR2 is LQKENI in the germline V gene.

The V and J genes are TRBV2 and TRBJ1-2, with 9 bases fitting TRBD1. Germline V CDR1 and CDR2: SNHLY, FYNNEI. With 7 bases clipped from V and 5 bases from J, the junction kept 14 bases outside the gene matches. The CDR3 covers 16 residues. CDR3 coding DNA: TGTGCCAGCAATCACCCGGGACAGGGCTATTTGTATGGCTACACCTTC. It translates to CASNHPGQGYLYGYTF.

CDR3 region: CASSGRTGGGGEKLFF. The DNA for the CDR3 is TGTGCCAGCAGTGGGAGGACAGGGGGCGGCGGTGAAAAACTGTTTTTT. V usage is TRBV28 and J usage is TRBJ1-4; TRBD1 matches at 11 bases. The V gene's germline CDR1 is MDHEN and CDR2 SYDVKM. This CDR3 has 16 residues. Trimming cost V 5 bases and J 7 bases; bases outside gene matches: 9.

The CDR3 region has the DNA TGTGCCAGCAGCTTAGGGGCTAGCGGGAAATCGTACGAGCAGTACTTC. It is translated as CASSLGASGKSYEQYF. The chain carries TRBV7-8 and TRBJ2-7, with 9 bases identical to TRBD2. After removal of 1 base from V and 4 bases from J, the junction contained 8 bases not matched to a gene. This CDR3 contains 16 residues. The V gene's germline CDR1 is SGHVS and CDR2 FQNEAQ.

This chain connects TRBV10-1 to TRBJ2-3; TRBD2 matches at 7 bases. The V and J ends lost 3 bases and 4 bases, in that order; junction bases with no gene match: 4. The CDR3 is 14 residues long. Germline CDR1 WNHNN, CDR2 SYGVQD (reference sequence). CDR3 region: CASSDFREADTQYF. The CDR3 DNA follows: TGCGCCAGCAGTGACTTTCGGGAGGCAGATACGCAGTATTTT.

DNA of the CDR3: TGCGCCAGCAGCCAGCCGCCCCCAGAACCCTACAATGAGCAGTTCTTC. Amino acid sequence: CASSQPPPEPYNEQFF. This chain connects TRBV4-1 to TRBJ2-1; D unclear. Germline lookup yields CDR1 MGHRA and CDR2 YSYEKL. Trimming pared 3 bases from V and 2 bases from J, leaving 14 bases between. The CDR3 is made up of 16 amino acids.

The chain uses TRBV19 and TRBJ1-5; no clear D gene. The length of the CDR3 is 11 residues. V dropped 8 bases and J dropped 6 bases, with 8 bases sitting between them. CDR1 and CDR2 (germline): LNHDA, SQIVND (reference sequence). This CDR3 is CASPTGQPQHF. In DNA form, the CDR3 reads TGTGCCAGTCCCACCGGTCAGCCCCAGCATTTT.

This clone was seen only a few times. This sequence joins TRBV7-2 and TRBJ2-7, with 7 bases matching TRBD1. CDR3 size: 15 residues. After removal of 4 bases from V and 0 bases from J, the junction contained 6 bases not matched to a gene. Germline V CDR1 and CDR2: SGHTA, FQGNSA. CDR3 DNA: TGTGCCAGCAGCTCCGGACAGGCCAACTCCTACGAGCAGTACTTC. Translation gives CASSSGQANSYEQYF.

The gene calls are TRBV9 and TRBJ1-5; 9 bases align to TRBD1. Trimming took 4 bases from V and 7 from J; bases not matched to a gene: 6. Germline CDR1 and CDR2: SGDLS and YYNGEE. CDR3 length: 14 residues. The CDR3 DNA reads as TGTGCCAGCAGCAAGGGACAGGGTGAGCAGCCCCAGCATTTT. Amino acids: CASSKGQGEQPQHF.

V usage is TRBV9 and J usage is TRBJ2-1; 12 positions match TRBD2. Losses at the gene ends were 6 bases for V and 7 bases for J; bases not matched to a gene: 11. Germline V gene lookup returns CDR1 SGDLS and CDR2 YYNGEE. This CDR3 has 16 residues. CDR3 coding DNA: TGTGCCAGCACCGACCCATCGACTAGCGGGAGTAATGAGCAGTTCTTC. It is translated as CASTDPSTSGSNEQFF.

J is TRBJ1-3 and V is TRBV18; unclear D gene. This CDR3 spans 14 amino acids. V shed 6 bases and J shed 1 base, with 10 bases lying between them. Germline CDR1 is KGHSH and CDR2 is LQKENI. This CDR3 is CASSPLESGNTIYF. The CDR3 nucleotides are TGTGCCAGCTCGCCCCTGGAGTCTGGAAACACCATATATTTT. The full variable domain, rest sourced from reference TRBV18 and TRBJ1-3, is NAGVMQNPRHLVRRRGQEARLRCSPMKGHSHVYWYRQLPEEGLKFMVYLQKENIIDESGMPKERFSAEFPKEGPSILRIQQVVRGDSAAYFCASSPLESGNTIYFGEGSWLTVV.

The J gene is TRBJ1-2, the V gene TRBV5-4; D gene ambiguous. This CDR3 has 16 residues. Germline lookup yields CDR1 SGHNT and CDR2 YYREEE (reference sequence). Trimming stripped 2 bases from V and 0 bases from J, with 14 bases between. Written as DNA, the CDR3 is TGTGCCAGCAGCTTATCGGGGTTTAGGGCTAACTATGGCTACACCTTC. Translation: CASSLSGFRANYGYTF.

This rearrangement joins TRBV27 to TRBJ2-7; no clear D gene. V dropped 0 bases and J dropped 1 base, with 4 bases sitting between them. The germline V gene encodes CDR1 MNHEY and CDR2 SMNVEV (reference sequence). The length of the CDR3 is 13 residues. The CDR3, as DNA: TGTGCCAGCAGTTTATCCCCTTCCTACGAGCAGTACTTC. Residues: CASSLSPSYEQYF.

This clone appeared once. This chain connects TRBV7-9 to TRBJ2-2; 8 bases align to TRBD1. Per the germline V gene, CDR1 is SEHNR and CDR2 is FQNEAQ (reference sequence). The V gene end was trimmed by 0 bases and the J gene end by 6 bases; junction bases not matched to a gene: 12. The length of the CDR3 is 18 residues. The CDR3, as DNA: TGTGCCAGCAGCTTAGCGCGGTTGGCAGGGGGCGCTTCCGGGGAGCTGTTTTTT. Its protein product is CASSLARLAGGASGELFF.

This chain uses TRBV28 with TRBJ1-2; 7 nucleotides align to TRBD1. Germline V gene lookup returns CDR1 MDHEN and CDR2 SYDVKM. The CDR3 loop spans 16 amino acids. V dropped 3 bases and J dropped 2; count of bases not matched to a gene: 9. Written as DNA, the CDR3 is TGTGCCAGCAGTTTGGACCGACAGGGACCCAACTATGGCTACACCTTC. It is translated as CASSLDRQGPNYGYTF.

This clone was detected a few times. The genes are TRBV6-4 and TRBJ1-6, with D perhaps TRBD1 (6 bases). V lost 4 bases, J lost 14 bases, and 15 bases lay in between. Looked up from germline, CDR1 is MRHNA and CDR2 is SNTAGT. The CDR3 runs 13 residues. The DNA of the CDR3 is TGTGCCAGCAGTGCAGACAGCGAGGGGGCCCTCCACTTT. It yields the protein CASSADSEGALHF.

The V gene is TRBV11-2, the J gene TRBJ1-5; D not resolved. CDR3 length: 14 residues. Trimming removed 5 bases at V and 6 bases at J, with 14 bases between. Germline CDR1 SGHAT, CDR2 FQNNGV. CDR3 DNA: TGTGCCAGCAGCCGAGGGAGGGAGGGTCAGCCCCAGCATTTT. Translated: CASSRGREGQPQHF.